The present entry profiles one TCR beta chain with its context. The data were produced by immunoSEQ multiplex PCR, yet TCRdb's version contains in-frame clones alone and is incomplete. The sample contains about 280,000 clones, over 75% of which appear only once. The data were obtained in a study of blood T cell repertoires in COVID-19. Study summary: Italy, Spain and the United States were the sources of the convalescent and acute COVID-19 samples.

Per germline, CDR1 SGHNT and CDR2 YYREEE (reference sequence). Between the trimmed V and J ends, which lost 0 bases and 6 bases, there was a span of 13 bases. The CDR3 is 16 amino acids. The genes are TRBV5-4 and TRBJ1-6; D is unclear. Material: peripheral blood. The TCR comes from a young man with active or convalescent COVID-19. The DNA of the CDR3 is TGTGCCAGCAGCTTGGGCCCACCTTCGCGTAATTCACCCCTCCACTTT. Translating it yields CASSLGPPSRNSPLHF.